This TCR beta chain was sequenced in a study of T-cell memory formation after mild COVID-19. The wider study: TCR clustering was largely donor specific. Overall study results and limits: Clonal second-wave expansions that peaked on day 37 had unconfirmed SARS-CoV-2 specificity. CD4+ contracting clones were found mainly in CM and EM, and CD8+ ones in EMRA.

Comment on this clonotype: The antigen remains undetermined.

In TCRdb, the 5' RACE reads were re-called with MiXCR into one record per CDR3 protein. The sample has about 100,000 distinct CDR3 sequences; around 10% are singletons. Germline assignment: CDR1 MGHRA and CDR2 YSYEKL. The V end lost 3 bases, the J end lost 3 bases, and 9 bases lay between the germline ends. The CDR3 consists of 13 residues. This receptor was taken from a man between 18 and 35 years old who had mild COVID-19 (a few samples of this study predate the infection). Cell type and time point are not known. The sample comprised PBMCs or a T cell subset sorted from them (not recorded which). The rearrangement uses TRBV4-1 and TRBJ2-7; D not certain. The DNA of the CDR3 is TGCGCCAGCAGCCATACGCAAGACTACGAGCAGTACTTC. Protein: CASSHTQDYEQYF.